Detailed here is one T cell receptor beta chain. Its antigen is unknown. Base qualities are not provided; no much larger clone lies one nucleotide away. This sample was included in a study of control samples from healthy donors and cancer patients (dated by TCRdb to about 2020). The library was made by the immunoSEQ multiplex PCR assay. Sourced from immuneACCESS, this table was stored by TCRdb with only in-frame sequences that have V and J called. A share of the clones is absent; for the studies checked, an unresolved V gene accounts for under half, and the remainder has no known explanation. The sample data list some 97,000 clones, and roughly 87% of these were observed just once. 15% to 20% of the sample belongs to the ten largest clones. According to the germline V gene (reference sequence), CDR1 reads GTSNPN and CDR2 reads SVGIG. Cut back by 2 bases and 4 bases, the V and J ends lie 9 bases apart. Including cysteine and phenylalanine, the CDR3 has 13 amino acids. Only the CDR3 part of the read is kept: 39 bases, read in frame from the first base.

The chain employs TRBV30 and TRBJ2-4; TRBD1 might be the D gene, on 6 matching bases. The sample comprised blood. This receptor was taken from a woman between 50 and 59 years old in good health. The CDR3 reads as follows: CAWSKQGKNIQYF. The bases are TGTGCCTGGAGTAAACAGGGAAAAAACATTCAGTACTTC.